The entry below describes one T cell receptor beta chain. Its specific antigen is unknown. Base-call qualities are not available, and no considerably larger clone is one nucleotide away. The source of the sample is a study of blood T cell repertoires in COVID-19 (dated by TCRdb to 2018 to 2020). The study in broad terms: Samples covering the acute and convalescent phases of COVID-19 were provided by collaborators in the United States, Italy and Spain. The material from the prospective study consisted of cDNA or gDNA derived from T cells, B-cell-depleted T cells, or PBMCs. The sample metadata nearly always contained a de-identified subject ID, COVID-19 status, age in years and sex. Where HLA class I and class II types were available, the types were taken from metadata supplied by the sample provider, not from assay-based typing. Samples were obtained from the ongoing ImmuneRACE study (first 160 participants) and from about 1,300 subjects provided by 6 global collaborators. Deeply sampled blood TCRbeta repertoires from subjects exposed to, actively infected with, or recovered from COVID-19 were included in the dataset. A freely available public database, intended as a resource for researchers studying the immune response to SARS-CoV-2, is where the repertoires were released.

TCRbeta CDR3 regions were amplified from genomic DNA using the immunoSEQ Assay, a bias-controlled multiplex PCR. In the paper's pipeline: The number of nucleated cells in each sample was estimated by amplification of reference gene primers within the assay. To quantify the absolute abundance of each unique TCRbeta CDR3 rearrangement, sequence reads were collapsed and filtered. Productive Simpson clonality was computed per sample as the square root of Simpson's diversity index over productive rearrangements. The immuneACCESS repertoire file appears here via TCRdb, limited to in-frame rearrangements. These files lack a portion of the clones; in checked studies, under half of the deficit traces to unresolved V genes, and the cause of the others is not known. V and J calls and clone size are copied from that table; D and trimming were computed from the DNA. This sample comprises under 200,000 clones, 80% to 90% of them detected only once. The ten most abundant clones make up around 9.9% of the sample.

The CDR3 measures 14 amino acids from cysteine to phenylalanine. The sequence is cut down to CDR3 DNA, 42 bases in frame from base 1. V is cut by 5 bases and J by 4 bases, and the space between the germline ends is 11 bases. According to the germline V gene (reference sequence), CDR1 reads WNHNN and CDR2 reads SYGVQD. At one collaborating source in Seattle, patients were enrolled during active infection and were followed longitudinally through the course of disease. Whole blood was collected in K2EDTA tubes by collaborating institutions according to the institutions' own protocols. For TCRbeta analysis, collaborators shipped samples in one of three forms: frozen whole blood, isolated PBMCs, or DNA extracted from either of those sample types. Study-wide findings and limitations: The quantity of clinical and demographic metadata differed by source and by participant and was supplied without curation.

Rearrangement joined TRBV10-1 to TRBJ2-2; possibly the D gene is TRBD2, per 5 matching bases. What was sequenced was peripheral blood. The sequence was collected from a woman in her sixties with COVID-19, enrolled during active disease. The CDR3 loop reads CASSTSFGTGELFF. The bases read TGCGCCAGCAGTACTAGTTTTGGCACCGGGGAGCTGTTTTTT.